This T cell receptor beta chain was observed in a study of blood T cell repertoires in COVID-19. Overall study: The United States, Italy and Spain supplied acute and convalescent COVID-19 samples. The analysed material was cDNA or gDNA that came from T cells, B-cell-depleted T cells, or PBMCs.

Original processing notes: Amplification of reference gene primers provided the estimated nucleated cell counts. The data were produced by immunoSEQ multiplex PCR, yet TCRdb's version contains in-frame clones alone and is incomplete. Clonal size and the V and J genes are those of that table, whereas D and trimming came from the DNA. The table has 60,000 to 70,000 clones, 80% to 95% seen once; the top ten hold roughly 13%. V was clipped by 7 bases and J by 6 bases; unmatched bases: 6. This CDR3 contains 13 residues. The V gene's germline CDR1 is MNHEY and CDR2 SVGAGI. The chain carries TRBV6-5 and TRBJ1-5, with 7 bases identical to TRBD1. The sequenced sample was peripheral blood. The sequence was obtained from a human donor with active COVID-19. The donor label of this sample is uncertain. The CDR3 spells CASTGRGLQPQHF. The CDR3 DNA sequence: TGTGCCAGCACCGGAAGGGGGCTTCAGCCCCAGCATTTT.